These 20 T cell receptor beta chains share one sample of origin, sequenced in a study of T cells in Graves' hyperthyroidism and ophthalmopathy. TCR beta CDR3 regions were amplified from RNA transcripts. Researchers ran a first-round RT-PCR on the TCR CDR3 using the HTBI primer set. TCRdb reprocessed the multiplex PCR reads via MiXCR and lists one record per CDR3 protein. The repertoire consists of some 320,000 distinct CDR3 sequences, with approximately 14% occurring once and the leading ten covering almost 35%. Sequencing input: blood. All receptors derive from a woman in her forties with Graves' ophthalmopathy.

This clonotype has a handful of counts. The chain uses TRBV5-5 and TRBJ2-1, with TRBD2 as a possible D gene (5 bases). This CDR3 region has 14 residues. From germline, CDR1 is SGHKS and CDR2 YYEKEE (reference sequence). Trimming removed 6 bases at V and 3 bases at J, with 13 bases between. CDR3 loop: CASTPELDYNEQFF. CDR3 nucleotides: TGTGCCAGCACTCCGGAACTAGACTACAATGAGCAGTTCTTC.

The V and J genes are TRBV3-1 and TRBJ1-2, with TRBD1 identical over 7 bases. The V and J ends lost 5 bases and 8 bases, in that order; junction bases with no gene match: 8. CDR1 and CDR2 (germline): LGHDT, YNNKEL (reference sequence). This CDR3 is built from 13 residues. CDR3 sequence reads: CASSVPTGYGYTF. The CDR3 DNA follows: TGTGCCAGCAGCGTTCCGACAGGGTACGGCTACACCTTC.

This clonotype occurred many times. The CDR3 spells CASSRRMNEKLFF. The CDR3 DNA reads TGTGCCAGCTCTCGACGGATGAATGAAAAACTGTTTTTT. The chain joins TRBV27 to TRBJ1-4; D not certain. Per germline, CDR1 MNHEY and CDR2 SMNVEV (reference sequence). The CDR3 contains 13 residues. The germline V and J ends were trimmed by 8 bases and 5 bases, with 12 bases remaining between them.

Concerning this clonotype: It may be a read error: a sequence one base away is much more abundant. The J gene is TRBJ1-2, the V gene TRBV18; D may be TRBD1 (5 bases). The germline gives CDR1 KGHSH, CDR2 LQKENI. The CDR3 contains 13 residues. The CDR3 DNA sequence: TGTGGCAGCTCACCGGGACTAGGAGATGGCTACACCTTC. It is translated as CGSSPGLGDGYTF.

This clonotype was seen ten or more times. J is TRBJ1-5 and V is TRBV2; tentatively, D is TRBD1 (5 bases). Trimming removed 6 bases from V and 4 bases from J, with 19 bases in between. The CDR3 is 16 amino acids. Germline V lookup: CDR1 SNHLY, CDR2 FYNNEI. CDR3 bases: TGTGCCAGCAGCCCCTTGGGGGGAACGGAAAATCAGCCCCAGCATTTT. Amino acids: CASSPLGGTENQPQHF.

CDR3 region: CASSLQGLQETQYF. The CDR3 DNA reads TGTGCCAGCAGTTTACAGGGACTACAAGAGACCCAGTACTTC. The V and J genes are TRBV28 and TRBJ2-5, with TRBD2 identical over 7 bases. This CDR3 contains 14 residues. Germline assignment: CDR1 MDHEN and CDR2 SYDVKM. V lost 2 bases to trimming and J lost 2 bases; unmatched junction nucleotides: 2. Variable domain in full (rest from reference TRBV28 and TRBJ2-5): DVKVTQSSRYLVKRTGEKVFLECVQDMDHENMFWYRQDPGLGLRLIYFSYDVKMKEKGDIPEGYSVSREKKERFSLILESASTNQTSMYLCASSLQGLQETQYFGPGTRLLVL.

The sample holds many counts of this clonotype. V is TRBV28 and J is TRBJ2-1, with TRBD2 matching over 7 bases. The ends lost 5 bases at V and 7 bases at J; junction bases unmatched: 8. The CDR3 extends over 14 amino acids. CDR1 is MDHEN, CDR2 SYDVKM, per germline. The DNA of the CDR3 is TGTGCCAGCAGTCCCAGGTGGCGGGGGAATGAGCAGTTCTTC. Amino acid sequence: CASSPRWRGNEQFF.

There are a few counts of this clonotype. CDR3 sequence reads: CASSLAGGGGTGELFF. DNA of the CDR3: TGTGCCAGCAGCTTGGCGGGCGGGGGCGGCACCGGGGAGCTGTTTTTT. The rearrangement links TRBV5-5 to TRBJ2-2, with D possibly being TRBD2 (7 bases). The CDR3 is made up of 16 amino acids. Trimming pared 0 bases from V and 4 bases from J, leaving 13 bases between. Per the germline V gene, CDR1 is SGHKS and CDR2 is YYEKEE (reference sequence).

This clonotype was detected many times. This sequence joins TRBV2 and TRBJ2-7; 8 positions match TRBD2. The CDR3 loop spans 17 amino acids. Germline CDR1 is SNHLY and CDR2 is FYNNEI. J gave up 7 bases and V 0 bases, and 14 bases lay outside the gene matches. This CDR3 reads CASSEATAGSGEVEQYF. The DNA of the CDR3 is TGTGCCAGCAGTGAAGCGACCGCGGGTAGCGGGGAGGTGGAGCAGTACTTC.

In its sample, this clonotype was seen many times. This chain uses TRBV20-1 with TRBJ1-5, with D unclear. The germline gives CDR1 DFQATT, CDR2 SNEGSKA (reference sequence). Trimming stripped 1 base from V and 2 bases from J, with 6 bases between. The CDR3 has 13 amino acids. CDR3 DNA sequence: TGCAGTGCTAGAGGAGCGGGCAATCAGCCCCAGCATTTT. Translating gives CSARGAGNQPQHF.

This clonotype showed up many times. V and J are TRBV6-1 and TRBJ2-3; D gene uncertain. The CDR3 is 15 amino acids. V shed 3 bases and J shed 5 bases, with 15 bases lying between them. Germline lookup yields CDR1 MNHNS and CDR2 SASEGT. The CDR3 spells CASSDEVGSVDTQYF. CDR3 coding DNA: TGTGCCAGCAGTGACGAGGTGGGATCCGTAGATACGCAGTATTTT.

There are many counts of this clonotype. This rearrangement joins TRBV3-1 to TRBJ1-5, with D uncertain. The germline CDR1 and CDR2 sequences are LGHDT and YNNKEL (reference sequence). The V end lost 0 bases, the J end lost 6 bases, and 6 bases lay between the germline ends. This CDR3 spans 13 amino acids. The CDR3 sequence: CASSQDLGQPQHF. CDR3 coding DNA: TGTGCCAGCAGCCAAGATCTTGGTCAGCCCCAGCATTTT. The variable domain in full, with the rest retrieved from reference TRBV3-1 and TRBJ1-5, is DTAVSQTPKYLVTQMGNDKSIKCEQNLGHDTMYWYKQDSKKFLKIMFSYNNKELIINETVPNRFSPKSPDKAHLNLHINSLELGDSAVYFCASSQDLGQPQHFGDGTRLSIL.

A few counts support this clonotype. As the CDR3 is not closed by the conserved phenylalanine or tryptophan, this likely results from a read error. V gene TRBV12-3 or TRBV12-4 combines with J gene TRBJ2-1; D remains ambiguous. The length of the CDR3 is 18 residues. DNA for the CDR3: TGCGCCAGCAGTTTTTATCCCTCCCGCTTTCGCTCCTACAATGCGCAGTTCCTC. Amino acids: CASSFYPSRFRSYNAQFL.

There are many counts of this clonotype. V gene TRBV10-3 combines with J gene TRBJ2-5; 10 positions match TRBD1. This CDR3 has 14 amino acids. V trimming: 6 bases; J trimming: 5 bases; junction bases outside the gene matches: 6. Germline values: CDR1 ENHRY, CDR2 SYGVKD. The CDR3 bases are TGTGCCATCAGGGAGACAGGGGGCCGGGAGACCCAGTACTTC. Protein product: CAIRETGGRETQYF.

The table lists this clonotype with a few counts. The J gene is TRBJ2-5, the V gene TRBV11-2, with 12 bases fitting TRBD2. This CDR3 contains 16 residues. Germline V gives CDR1 SGHAT, CDR2 FQNNGV. V shed 2 bases, J shed 4 bases, and the junction held 5 bases outside the gene matches. CDR3 sequence reads: CASSLLAGGVRETQYF. CDR3 in DNA: TGTGCCAGCAGCTTACTAGCGGGGGGGGTTAGAGAGACCCAGTACTTC.

At least ten counts were recorded for this clonotype. The V and J genes are TRBV28 and TRBJ1-4; D is undetermined. The germline V and J ends were trimmed by 4 bases and 5 bases, with 17 bases remaining between them. Germline lookup yields CDR1 MDHEN and CDR2 SYDVKM. This CDR3 has 16 amino acids. CDR3 DNA sequence: TGTGCCAGCAGTTCCGTCAGCGAGCCCGACAATGAAAAACTGTTTTTT. Its protein product is CASSSVSEPDNEKLFF.

At least ten counts were recorded for this clonotype. The V gene is TRBV6-5, the J gene TRBJ2-3; D gene unclear. Trimming took off 2 bases at V and 2 bases at J, with 8 bases between the two ends. Germline V gene data show CDR1 as MNHEY and CDR2 as SVGAGI. The CDR3 length is 14 residues. The CDR3 bases are TGTGCCAGCAGTTACGTGCGGTACACAGATACGCAGTATTTT. It specifies CASSYVRYTDTQYF.

This clonotype has a handful of counts. The chain carries TRBV18 and TRBJ2-7, with D possibly TRBD1 on 6 matching bases. Germline lookup yields CDR1 KGHSH and CDR2 LQKENI. Trimming took 2 bases from V and 2 from J, leaving 13 bases between them. The CDR3 has 15 amino acids. In DNA form, the CDR3 reads TGTGCCAGCTCACCAACAAACAGGGCTGCCTACGAGCAGTACTTC. It yields the protein CASSPTNRAAYEQYF. Drawing the rest from reference TRBV18 and TRBJ2-7, the complete variable domain is NAGVMQNPRHLVRRRGQEARLRCSPMKGHSHVYWYRQLPEEGLKFMVYLQKENIIDESGMPKERFSAEFPKEGPSILRIQQVVRGDSAAYFCASSPTNRAAYEQYFGPGTRLTVT.

This clonotype appeared many times. The chain carries TRBV2 and TRBJ2-5; D remains unclear. Germline assignment: CDR1 SNHLY and CDR2 FYNNEI. The CDR3 extends over 11 amino acids. V lost 5 bases and J 4 bases, leaving 5 bases between the germline ends. CDR3 DNA: TGTGCCAGCAGTAACGGAGAGACCCAGTACTTC. Translating it yields CASSNGETQYF.

This clonotype was detected many times. The genes are TRBV3-1 and TRBJ2-3; D is uncertain. Trimming left V 1 base short and J 0 bases short, with 8 bases between. Germline V CDR1 and CDR2: LGHDT, YNNKEL (reference sequence). The CDR3 has 15 residues. Here the CDR3 reads CASSQVFASTDTQYF. DNA for the CDR3: TGTGCCAGCAGCCAAGTGTTCGCTAGCACAGATACGCAGTATTTT.